This passage covers 8 T cell receptor beta chains from one sample sequenced in a study of cytomegalovirus exposure and HLA in healthy donors. 60 Vbeta and 13 Jbeta primers were used in PCR. The repertoire was sequenced with immunoSEQ multiplex PCR; TCRdb's copy has only in-frame clones and lacks some. Of around 170,000 clones in the sample, approximately 71% were seen once. The sample consisted of PBMCs. These receptors all stem from a girl between 5 and 17 years old in good health and CMV-seronegative.

The CDR3 region is CASSWRTGRRATNEKLFF. In nucleotides, the CDR3 is TGTGCCAGCAGCTGGAGGACAGGGCGAAGAGCAACTAATGAAAAACTGTTTTTT. The gene calls are TRBV5-6 and TRBJ1-4; 8 positions match TRBD1. Germline CDR1 is SGHDT and CDR2 is YYEEEE. The CDR3 is made up of 18 amino acids. Trimming removed 3 bases from V and 0 bases from J; junction bases left unmatched: 10.

The chain has TRBV5-4 and TRBJ1-1; TRBD1 is a possible D gene (5 bases). Germline CDR1 and CDR2: SGHNT and YYREEE (reference sequence). The CDR3 runs 13 residues. The germline V and J ends were trimmed by 4 bases and 7 bases, with 14 bases remaining between them. Here the CDR3 reads CASSLGEESEAFF. The CDR3 bases are TGTGCCAGCAGCCTAGGGGAGGAGAGTGAAGCTTTCTTT. Filled out from reference TRBV5-4 and TRBJ1-1, the complete variable domain reads ETGVTQSPTHLIKTRGQQVTLRCSSQSGHNTVSWYQQALGQGPQFIFQYYREEENGRGNFPPRFSGLQFPNYSSELNVNALELDDSALYLCASSLGEESEAFFGQGTRLTVV.

This chain links TRBV19 with TRBJ2-1; TRBD2 agrees at 15 bases. The CDR3 spans 15 residues. Trimming at V came to 8 bases and at J to 6 bases, leaving 5 bases not matched to a gene. Per germline, CDR1 LNHDA and CDR2 SQIVND (reference sequence). This CDR3 is CASGRTSGGVNEQFF. DNA for the CDR3: TGTGCCAGTGGGAGGACTAGCGGGGGGGTCAATGAGCAGTTCTTC.

V gene TRBV15 combines with J gene TRBJ2-7; 10 bases line up with TRBD1. The CDR3 has 15 amino acids. Losses at the gene ends were 5 bases for V and 2 bases for J; bases not matched to a gene: 6. Germline-derived CDR1 and CDR2 are LNHNV and YYDKDF (reference sequence). CDR3: CATSGTGTGAYEQYF. CDR3 sequence (DNA): TGTGCCACCAGCGGAACCGGGACAGGGGCCTACGAGCAGTACTTC.

The V and J genes are TRBV2 and TRBJ1-4, with a tentative D call TRBD1 (5 bases). Germline values: CDR1 SNHLY, CDR2 FYNNEI. V was pared by 6 bases and J by 2 bases, with 10 bases between. CDR3 length: 14 amino acids. The CDR3 DNA reads as TGTGCCAGCAGCGTCCAGGGTACTAATGAAAAACTGTTTTTT. As protein: CASSVQGTNEKLFF.

This clone was seen only a few times. The CDR3 here is CASSFPGVREQYF. The CDR3 DNA reads TGTGCCAGCAGCTTTCCCGGGGTTCGAGAGCAGTACTTC. The chain recombines TRBV5-6 with TRBJ2-7; D perhaps matches TRBD2 (5 bases). Deletions cut 2 bases from V and 7 bases from J, with 13 bases between. Looked up from germline, CDR1 is SGHDT and CDR2 is YYEEEE. This CDR3 has 13 amino acids.

This chain uses TRBV2 with TRBJ2-3, with D perhaps TRBD2 (6 bases). V lost 1 base to trimming and J lost 6 bases, with 14 bases between them. The CDR3 runs 15 residues. The germline CDR1 and CDR2 sequences are SNHLY and FYNNEI. CDR3 protein: CASSEGLDPLDTQYF. CDR3 coding DNA: TGTGCCAGCAGTGAAGGACTAGATCCCCTCGATACGCAGTATTTT.

The chain couples TRBV6-1 to TRBJ1-2, with a possible D match to TRBD1 (6 bases). V was clipped by 2 bases and J by 5 bases, with 9 bases between them. The CDR3 is made up of 13 amino acids. In germline, CDR1 is MNHNS, CDR2 SASEGT. The CDR3 nucleotides read TGTGCCAGCAGTGAAAGGGGGGGTTATGGCTACACCTTC. Its translation: CASSERGGYGYTF.